The present TCR beta chain was sequenced within a study of blood T cell repertoires in COVID-19. Study background: Specimens from acute and convalescent COVID-19 originated in the United States, Italy and Spain. In each case, the material was cDNA or gDNA derived from T cells, B-cell-depleted T cells, or PBMCs.

Per the original methods: Estimates of nucleated cell counts were drawn from the amplification of reference gene primers. Some clones are missing from TCRdb's copy, which holds only in-frame ones; the method was immunoSEQ multiplex PCR. The DNA gave D and trimming, while V, J and clone size come from that table. Here the sample spans some 68,000 clones, less than 90% being singletons. The germline V gene encodes CDR1 MNHNY and CDR2 SVGAGI (reference sequence). V was clipped by 2 bases and J by 3 bases, with 11 bases between them. The CDR3 totals 16 residues. This sequence was found in a man between 50 and 59 years old with active COVID-19. The sequenced sample consisted of peripheral blood. The chain links TRBV6-6 to TRBJ2-6; tentatively, D is TRBD1 (6 bases). The CDR3 nucleotides are TGTGCCAGCAGTTACCATACAGGGAGTGGGGCCAACGTCCTGACTTTC. Translated: CASSYHTGSGANVLTF.